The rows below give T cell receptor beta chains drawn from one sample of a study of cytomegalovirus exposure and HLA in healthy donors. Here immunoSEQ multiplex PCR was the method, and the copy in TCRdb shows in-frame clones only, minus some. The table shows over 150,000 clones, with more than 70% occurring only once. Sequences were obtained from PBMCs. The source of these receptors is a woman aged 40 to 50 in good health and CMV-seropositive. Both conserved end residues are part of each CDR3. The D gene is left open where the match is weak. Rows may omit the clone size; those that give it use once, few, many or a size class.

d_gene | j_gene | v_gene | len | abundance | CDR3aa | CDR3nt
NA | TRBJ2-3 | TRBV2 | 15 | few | CASSDTTGRADTQYF | TGTGCCAGCAGTGACACGACCGGGCGGGCAGATACGCAGTATTTT
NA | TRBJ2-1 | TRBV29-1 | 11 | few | CSVSRGGEQFF | TGCAGCGTGAGTAGGGGGGGTGAGCAGTTCTTC
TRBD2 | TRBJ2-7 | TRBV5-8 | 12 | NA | CASSYTGGEQYF | TGTGCCAGCAGCTATACCGGGGGGGAGCAGTACTTC
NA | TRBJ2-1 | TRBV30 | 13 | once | CAWSVRRDNKQFF | TGTGCCTGGAGTGTCCGGAGGGATAACAAGCAGTTCTTC
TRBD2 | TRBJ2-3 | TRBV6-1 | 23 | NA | CASSERGTAKGLQVMGGTDTQYF | TGTGCCAGCAGTGAAAGAGGTACCGCAAAGGGACTACAGGTAATGGGGGGCACAGATACGCAGTATTTT
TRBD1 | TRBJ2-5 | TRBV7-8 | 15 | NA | CASTIRTGGSETQYF | TGTGCCAGCACCATAAGGACAGGGGGTTCGGAGACCCAGTACTTC
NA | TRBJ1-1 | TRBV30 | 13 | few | CASRLRAEPEAFF | TGTGCCTCCAGGCTCAGGGCGGAACCTGAAGCTTTCTTT
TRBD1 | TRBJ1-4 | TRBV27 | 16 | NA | CATQGTGGSGLEKLFF | TGTGCCACCCAAGGGACAGGGGGATCAGGTTTGGAAAAACTGTTTTTT
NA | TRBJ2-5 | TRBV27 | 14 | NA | CASSSAGYQETQYF | TGTGCCAGCAGTTCCGCAGGGTACCAAGAGACCCAGTACTTC
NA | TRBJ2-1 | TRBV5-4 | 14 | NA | CASSFRSSYNEQFF | TGTGCCAGCAGCTTTAGAAGCTCCTACAATGAGCAGTTCTTC
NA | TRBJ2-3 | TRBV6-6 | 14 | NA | CASRYTGSTDTQYF | TGTGCCAGCCGATATACCGGGAGCACAGATACGCAGTATTTT
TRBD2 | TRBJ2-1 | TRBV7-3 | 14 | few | CASSFGTSYNEQFF | TGTGCCAGCAGCTTCGGGACTAGTTACAATGAGCAGTTCTTC
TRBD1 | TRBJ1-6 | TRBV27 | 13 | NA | CASSRTGNSPLHF | TGTGCCAGCAGTAGGACAGGGAATTCACCCCTCCACTTT
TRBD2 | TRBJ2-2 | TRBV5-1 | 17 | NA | CASSLLVTSGNTGELFF | TGCGCCAGCAGCTTGTTGGTAACTAGCGGGAACACCGGGGAGCTGTTTTTT
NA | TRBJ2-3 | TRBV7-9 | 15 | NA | CASSSTSGHYDTQYF | TGTGCCAGCAGTTCCACCAGTGGTCACTATGATACGCAGTATTTT
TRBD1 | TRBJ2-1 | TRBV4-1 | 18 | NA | CASSQDLRGRGSYNEQFF | TGCGCCAGCAGCCAAGATCTCAGGGGGCGCGGCTCCTACAATGAGCAGTTCTTC
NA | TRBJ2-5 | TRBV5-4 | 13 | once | CASSTDYGETQYF | TGTGCCAGCAGCACGGACTACGGAGAGACCCAGTACTTC
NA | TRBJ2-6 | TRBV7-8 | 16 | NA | CASPLLGGAGANVLTF | TGTGCCAGCCCCCTGTTGGGAGGCGCCGGGGCCAACGTCCTGACTTTC
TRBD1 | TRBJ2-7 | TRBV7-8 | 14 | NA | CASSNRTGAYEQYF | TGTGCCAGCAGCAATCGGACAGGGGCCTACGAGCAGTACTTC
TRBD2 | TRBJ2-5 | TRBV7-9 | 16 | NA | CASSSWTSGGEETQYF | TGTGCCAGCAGCTCGTGGACTAGCGGAGGAGAGGAGACCCAGTACTTC
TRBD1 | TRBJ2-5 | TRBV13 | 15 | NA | CASNKGALRGETQYF | TGTGCCAGCAATAAGGGGGCGCTGAGAGGGGAGACCCAGTACTTC
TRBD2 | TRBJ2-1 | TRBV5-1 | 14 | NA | CASSLGLASDEQFF | TGCGCCAGCAGCTTGGGACTAGCGAGCGATGAGCAGTTCTTC
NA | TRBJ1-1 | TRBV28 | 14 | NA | CASSSFTGRTEAFF | TGTGCCAGCAGTTCTTTCACAGGGCGGACTGAAGCTTTCTTT
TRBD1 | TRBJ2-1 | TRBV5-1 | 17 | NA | CASRPGIQGVSYNEQFF | TGCGCCAGCAGGCCCGGGATACAGGGGGTCTCCTACAATGAGCAGTTCTTC
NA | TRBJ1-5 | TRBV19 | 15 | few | CASSGQPYSNQPQHF | TGTGCCAGTAGCGGACAGCCTTATAGCAATCAGCCCCAGCATTTT
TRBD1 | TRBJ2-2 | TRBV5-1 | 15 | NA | CASSLDRGGTGELFF | TGCGCCAGCAGCTTGGACAGGGGCGGCACCGGGGAGCTGTTTTTT
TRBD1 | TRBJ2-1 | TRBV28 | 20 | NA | CASTTFRLWRQGESYNEQFF | TGTGCCAGCACCACCTTTAGGTTATGGAGACAGGGTGAAAGCTACAATGAGCAGTTCTTC
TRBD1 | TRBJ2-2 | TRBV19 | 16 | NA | CASSRGTGWDTGELFF | TGTGCCAGTAGTAGGGGGACAGGGTGGGACACCGGGGAGCTGTTTTTT
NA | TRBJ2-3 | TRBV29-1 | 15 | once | CSVATFNQGRDTQYF | TGCAGCGTTGCCACCTTCAATCAGGGAAGAGATACGCAGTATTTT
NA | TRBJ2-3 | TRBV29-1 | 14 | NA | CSAPLATRTDTQYF | TGCAGCGCCCCTCTAGCGACCCGCACAGATACGCAGTATTTT
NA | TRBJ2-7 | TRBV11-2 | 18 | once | CASSLRQGLSLASYEQYF | TGTGCCAGCAGCTTAAGGCAGGGGCTGTCGCTAGCTAGCTACGAGCAGTACTTC
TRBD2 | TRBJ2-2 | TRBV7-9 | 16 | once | CASSLLTSGNTGELFF | TGTGCCAGCAGCCTCTTGACTAGCGGGAACACCGGGGAGCTGTTTTTT
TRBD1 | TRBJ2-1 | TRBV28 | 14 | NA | CASNDRVSYNEQFF | TGTGCCAGCAACGACAGGGTCTCCTACAATGAGCAGTTCTTC
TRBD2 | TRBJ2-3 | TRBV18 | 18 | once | CASSPGTSGRAPTDTQYF | TGTGCCAGCTCACCAGGGACTAGCGGGAGGGCCCCCACAGATACGCAGTATTTT
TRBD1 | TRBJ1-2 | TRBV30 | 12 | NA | CAWSSGGLGYTF | TGTGCCTGGAGTTCAGGGGGGCTTGGCTACACCTTC
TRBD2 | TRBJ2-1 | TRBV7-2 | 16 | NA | CASSLAGLAEIGEQFF | TGTGCCAGCAGCTTAGCGGGACTAGCAGAAATCGGTGAGCAGTTCTTC
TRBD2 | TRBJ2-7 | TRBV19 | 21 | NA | CASSIRDTRLAGGGGSYEQYF | TGTGCCAGTAGTATCCGAGACACCAGACTAGCGGGAGGGGGTGGTTCCTACGAGCAGTACTTC
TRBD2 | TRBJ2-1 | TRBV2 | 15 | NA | CASGGVGLAHNEQFF | TGTGCCAGCGGGGGGGTGGGACTAGCGCACAATGAGCAGTTCTTC
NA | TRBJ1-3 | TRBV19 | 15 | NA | CASSGSEGVGNTIYF | TGTGCCAGTAGTGGCTCAGAGGGGGTTGGAAACACCATATATTTT
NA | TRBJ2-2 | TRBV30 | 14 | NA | CAWSGQANTGELFF | TGTGCCTGGAGTGGACAGGCGAACACCGGGGAGCTGTTTTTT
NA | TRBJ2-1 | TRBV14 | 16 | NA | CASSPVMETRGREQFF | TGTGCCAGCAGCCCCGTAATGGAGACTAGGGGTAGGGAGCAGTTCTTC
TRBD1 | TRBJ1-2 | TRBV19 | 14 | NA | CASSITGGGYGYTF | TGTGCCAGTAGTATAACAGGGGGCGGCTATGGCTACACCTTC
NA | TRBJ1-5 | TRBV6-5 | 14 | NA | CASSYSGGDQPQHF | TGTGCCAGCAGTTACTCGGGGGGGGATCAGCCCCAGCATTTT
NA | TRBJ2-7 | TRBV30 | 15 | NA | CAWSVATGRSYEQYF | TGTGCCTGGAGTGTAGCAACAGGGAGATCCTACGAGCAGTACTTC
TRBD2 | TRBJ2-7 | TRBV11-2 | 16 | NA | CASSLAGLAGAYEQYF | TGTGCCAGCAGCTTGGCCGGACTAGCGGGTGCCTACGAGCAGTACTTC
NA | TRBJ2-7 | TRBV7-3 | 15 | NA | CASSPWAAGPYEQYF | TGTGCCAGCAGCCCTTGGGCGGCGGGACCCTACGAGCAGTACTTC
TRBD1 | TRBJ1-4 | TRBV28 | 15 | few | CASSSEGAGSEKLFF | TGTGCCAGCAGTTCGGAGGGGGCGGGGAGTGAAAAACTGTTTTTT
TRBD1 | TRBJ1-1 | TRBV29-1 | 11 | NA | CSVVQGREAFF | TGCAGCGTTGTACAGGGGAGGGAAGCTTTCTTT
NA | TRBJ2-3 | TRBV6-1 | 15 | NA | CASTRLGTGTDTQYF | TGTGCCAGCACCCGACTGGGTACGGGCACAGATACGCAGTATTTT
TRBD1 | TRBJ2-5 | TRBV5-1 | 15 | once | CASSLGQGAQETQYF | TGCGCCAGCAGCTTGGGGCAGGGGGCGCAGGAGACCCAGTACTTC
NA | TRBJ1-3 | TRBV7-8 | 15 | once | CASSLARTPGNTIYF | TGTGCCAGCAGCTTAGCGAGGACACCAGGAAACACCATATATTTT
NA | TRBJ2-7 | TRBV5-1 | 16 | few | CASSLSLAEKTYEQYF | TGCGCCAGCAGCTTATCCCTAGCTGAAAAAACCTACGAGCAGTACTTC